These T cell receptor beta chains were read from a single sample in a study of CD8 T cells in Susac syndrome. TCRdb processed the immunoSEQ multiplex PCR reads anew with MiXCR; each CDR3 protein has one entry. The sample consists of under 200,000 distinct CDR3 sequences, roughly 95% of them appearing once. The specimen was CD8+ T cells from PBMCs. These receptors came from a human donor with multiple sclerosis. Both conserved end residues are part of each CDR3. A D gene is named only where the DNA matches it firmly. Size tells how often a clone was seen (once, few, many) or the class of an expanded clone, and some rows leave it out.

TRBV27	TRBJ2-7	-	-	16	TGTGCCAGCAGTATGAGTCAGGGGCTAGTCGCCTACGAGCAGTACTTC	CASSMSQGLVAYEQYF
TRBV15	TRBJ2-3	-	-	15	TGTGCCACCAGGAGAGCCCGCGGTGCGACAGATACGCAGTATTTT	CATRRARGATDTQYF
TRBV29-1	TRBJ2-1	-	TRBD2	10	TGCAGCCTGGGGGGGGATGAGCAGTTCTTC	CSLGGDEQFF
TRBV7-9	TRBJ2-7	once	-	12	TGTGCCAGCAGCCAGGGACGCAACGAGCAGTACTTC	CASSQGRNEQYF
TRBV7-9	TRBJ1-2	-	TRBD1	19	TGTGCCAGCAGCTTAACTACCGGGACAGGGGTATCGGCTAACTATGGCTACACCTTC	CASSLTTGTGVSANYGYTF
TRBV7-9	TRBJ1-1	-	TRBD1	14	TGTGCCAGCTGGGGAGTCGGCAGGGGGACTGAAGCTTTCTTT	CASWGVGRGTEAFF
TRBV9	TRBJ2-7	-	TRBD1	16	TGTGCCAGCAGCGTAGGACAGGGGGTTGCTACGGACGAGCAGTACTTC	CASSVGQGVATDEQYF
TRBV15	TRBJ2-7	-	-	15	TGTGCCACCAGCAGAGGACAGACCGGACTTAGCGAGCAGTACTTC	CATSRGQTGLSEQYF
TRBV6-6	TRBJ2-1	-	-	13	TGTGCCAGCAGTGCCACTTGGTACAATGAGCAGTTCTTC	CASSATWYNEQFF
TRBV9	TRBJ2-7	-	-	15	TGTGCCAGCAGCTCTAGCGATCATATCTCCTACGAGCAGTACTTC	CASSSSDHISYEQYF
TRBV12-3/TRBV12-4	TRBJ2-3	-	-	16	TGTGCCAGCAGCCGATCCGGGACACGAATGACAGATACGCAGTATTTT	CASSRSGTRMTDTQYF
TRBV24-1	TRBJ2-5	-	TRBD2	13	TGTGCCACCAGTGCAGCGGGGGGGCCGACCCAGTACTTC	CATSAAGGPTQYF
TRBV7-9	TRBJ2-1	-	-	14	TGTGCCAGCAGCCGAAGTGGGGCTTACAATGAGCAGTTCTTC	CASSRSGAYNEQFF
TRBV9	TRBJ1-5	once	-	15	TGTGCCAGCAGCGTAGGACTCCTGCTATCGGAACCCCAGCATTTT	CASSVGLLLSEPQHF
TRBV29-1	TRBJ1-2	-	-	12	TGCAGCGTTGACGGTCAGGGTAATGGCTACACCTTC	CSVDGQGNGYTF
TRBV5-1	TRBJ2-1	-	-	14	TGCGCCAGCAGCTTGGATTTCTTGGACAGCCAGCAGTTCTTC	CASSLDFLDSQQFF
TRBV19	TRBJ2-1	-	TRBD2	14	TGTGCCAGTAGTAATAGCGGGGGAGCCAATGAGCAGTTCTTC	CASSNSGGANEQFF
TRBV3-1	TRBJ2-7	-	TRBD2	17	TGTGCCAGCAGCCAAGATCCGGCGGGGGGCGTCTCCTACGAGCAGTACTTC	CASSQDPAGGVSYEQYF
TRBV20-1	TRBJ2-1	-	-	10	TGCAGTGCTAACGGTGGTGAGCAGTTCTTC	CSANGGEQFF
TRBV11-2	TRBJ2-7	-	TRBD2	16	TGTGCCAGCAGCTTAGATGTAGCGGGGATTACTCTCGAGCAGTACTTC	CASSLDVAGITLEQYF
TRBV5-1	TRBJ2-7	-	-	14	TGCGCCAGCAGTTGGGACCTAAGCTCCTACGAGCAGTACTTC	CASSWDLSSYEQYF
TRBV3-1	TRBJ2-3	-	-	14	TGTGCCAGCAGCCAAGAGCCCTACAGGGATACGCAGTATTTT	CASSQEPYRDTQYF
TRBV13	TRBJ1-4	-	-	13	TGTGCCAGCAGCTTTAAACCGGTTGAAAAACTGTTTTTT	CASSFKPVEKLFF
TRBV12-3/TRBV12-4	TRBJ1-1	-	-	13	TGTGCCAGCAGTCACGGCCCTGCACCTGAAGCTTTCTTT	CASSHGPAPEAFF
TRBV27	TRBJ2-3	-	-	15	TGTGCCAGCAGTTCCGGGCCCGAAGGGCCAGATACGCAGTATTTT	CASSSGPEGPDTQYF
TRBV29-1	TRBJ1-1	-	-	12	TGCAGCGTTGCAGCTATGAACACTGAAGCTTTCTTT	CSVAAMNTEAFF
TRBV13	TRBJ1-4	-	TRBD1	13	TGTGCCAGCAGCACAAGGGACAGGAACGAACTGTTTTTT	CASSTRDRNELFF
TRBV10-2	TRBJ2-7	-	TRBD2	17	TGCGCCAGCAGTGAGGGGGGGACTAGCGGGACTTACTACGAGCAGTACTTC	CASSEGGTSGTYYEQYF
TRBV28	TRBJ2-7	-	-	14	TGTGCCAGCAGTTTCGGACTGGCCTACTACGAGCAGTACTTC	CASSFGLAYYEQYF
TRBV7-8	TRBJ1-5	-	-	14	TGTGCCAGCAGCCGCGGATTGCAAAATCAGCCCCAGCATTTT	CASSRGLQNQPQHF
TRBV29-1	TRBJ2-1	-	-	15	TGCAGCGTTGATCCCCGAGGCCAGGGGGGCAATGAGCAGTTCTTC	CSVDPRGQGGNEQFF
TRBV9	TRBJ2-7	-	TRBD2	16	TGTGCCAGCAGCCTCAAGGGACTAGCGGGAATGAGCGAGCAGTACTTC	CASSLKGLAGMSEQYF
TRBV2	TRBJ2-7	-	-	15	TGTGCCAGCAACGTTCGGGCAGAAACCCCCTACGAGCAGTACTTC	CASNVRAETPYEQYF